These T cell receptor beta chains were read from a single sample in a study of blood T cells in healthy people across ages. TCRdb re-analysed the 5' RACE reads in MiXCR, keeping a single row per CDR3 protein. The sample has some 940,000 distinct CDR3 sequences; almost 30% are singletons. The sample was also linked to a second study, of T cells of mothers and their children.

Sequencing was performed on blood. These TCRs come from a woman between 40 and 55 years old in good health. Both conserved end residues are part of each CDR3. The order of the fields is J gene, V gene, D gene, clone size, CDR3 DNA, CDR3 protein. A D gene is named only where the DNA matches it firmly. Size is stated for part of the rows, as once, few or many counts, or as a class when the clone is expanded.

J: TRBJ1-2
V: TRBV11-2
D: .
size: .
DNA: TGTGCCAGCAGCTTAGACAGTTATCCGAGCTATGGCTACACCTTC
CDR3: CASSLDSYPSYGYTF

J: TRBJ2-1
V: TRBV10-2
D: .
size: .
DNA: TGCGCCAGCAGTGAAACGGGTGACAATGAGCAGTTCTTC
CDR3: CASSETGDNEQFF

J: TRBJ2-7
V: TRBV4-3
D: .
size: .
DNA: TGCGCCAGCAGCCATTCTACTCACACCTACGAGCAGTACTTC
CDR3: CASSHSTHTYEQYF

J: TRBJ2-1
V: TRBV28
D: .
size: many
DNA: TGTGCCAGCAACTCACCCTACAATGAGCAGTTCTTC
CDR3: CASNSPYNEQFF

J: TRBJ2-5
V: TRBV2
D: .
size: few
DNA: TGTGCCAGCCTACGGGGGCAGTGGGCAGGGGAGACCCAGTACTTC
CDR3: CASLRGQWAGETQYF

J: TRBJ2-1
V: TRBV12-3/TRBV12-4
D: .
size: .
DNA: TGTGCCAGCTCTTCTAGTCCCCTCAATGAGCAGTTCTTC
CDR3: CASSSSPLNEQFF

J: TRBJ1-4
V: TRBV5-1
D: .
size: few
DNA: TGCGCCAGCAGCCCGGATGGGGCTTCAACTAATGAAAAACTGTTTTTT
CDR3: CASSPDGASTNEKLFF

J: TRBJ2-7
V: TRBV28
D: TRBD1
size: many
DNA: TGTGCCAGCAGTACCGCAGGGACAGGGGCACACGAGCAGTACTTC
CDR3: CASSTAGTGAHEQYF

J: TRBJ2-3
V: TRBV7-6
D: .
size: .
DNA: TGTGCCAGCAGCCGTTTGGAGGGTGCGTTCACAGATACGCAGTATTTT
CDR3: CASSRLEGAFTDTQYF

J: TRBJ1-2
V: TRBV20-1
D: TRBD1
size: .
DNA: TGCAGTGCATCGGGACAGGGAGGCTATGGCTACACCTTC
CDR3: CSASGQGGYGYTF

J: TRBJ2-7
V: TRBV11-2
D: .
size: .
DNA: TGTGACAGCAGCCCAATTAGGGGTCCCTACGAGCAGTACTTC
CDR3: CDSSPIRGPYEQYF

J: TRBJ1-4
V: TRBV20-1
D: TRBD1
size: few
DNA: TGCAGTGCGTTGGACAGGCTTGGGGAAAAACTGTTTTTT
CDR3: CSALDRLGEKLFF

J: TRBJ2-1
V: TRBV20-1
D: TRBD2
size: many
DNA: TGCAGTGCCTCAAGGACTAGCCAGAATGAGCAGTTCTTC
CDR3: CSASRTSQNEQFF

J: TRBJ2-6
V: TRBV7-2
D: .
size: many
DNA: TGTGCCAGCAGCTTATTCAGCGGGCCGAGCTCTGGGGCCAACGTCCTGACTTTC
CDR3: CASSLFSGPSSGANVLTF

J: TRBJ2-7
V: TRBV19
D: TRBD1
size: .
DNA: TGTGCCAGTAGTACTCGGACAGGATTTTACGAGCAGTACTTC
CDR3: CASSTRTGFYEQYF

J: TRBJ2-3
V: TRBV30
D: .
size: .
DNA: TGTGCCTGGAGTAGGGGCGGGGTCCTTCTTACGCAGTATTTT
CDR3: CAWSRGGVLLTQYF

J: TRBJ2-7
V: TRBV28
D: TRBD1
size: .
DNA: TGTACCAGCAGTGCCCACAGGGGTAAGTCAGCTTCCTACAATGAGCAGTACTTC
CDR3: CTSSAHRGKSASYNEQYF